Here is one T cell receptor (beta chain) with its context. The antigen is undetermined. Into CD45RA+ naive and CD45RA-negative memory subsets, the CD4+ cells were split. These data are taken from a study of shared clonotypes between healthy human individuals. The CDR3 runs 14 residues. Germline lookup yields CDR1 GTSNPN and CDR2 SVGIG (reference sequence). V dropped 8 bases and J dropped 8 bases, with 22 bases sitting between them. Repertoires were generated with immunoSEQ multiplex PCR, while TCRdb's copy carries only in-frame clones and drops some. The table has approximately 2,000,000 clones, around 92% seen once. Study findings and constraints: Compared with memory subsets, naive subsets generally had larger estimated richness. Blood was the only sampled material, and tissue repertoires likely differ. Non-shared clonotypes displayed generation probabilities falling below those of clonotypes present in all four donors.

The source is a man in his late teens or twenties in good health. Some clones in this sample may be carry-over from other donors' samples. The sample consisted of naive CD4+ T cells from PBMCs. Subset specified: CD45RA+ positively selected. The V call is TRBV30, the J call TRBJ2-1; possibly TRBD2 for D (5 bases). CDR3 bases: TGTGCCGGAGGACCCCTGGAGTCGGTGGATGAGCAGTTCTTC. Translated: CAGGPLESVDEQFF.